Each of the 4 T cell receptor beta chains below was sequenced from the same sample in a study of cytomegalovirus exposure and HLA in healthy donors. PCR used 60 Vbeta primers and 13 Jbeta primers. TCRdb keeps only in-frame clones here, not all; method: immunoSEQ multiplex PCR. The sample carries roughly 100,000 clones, over 70% recorded once. Sequenced input: PBMCs. The receptors come from a male donor in good health and CMV-seronegative.

This chain uses TRBV11-2 with TRBJ2-7; tentative D call: TRBD2 (5 bases). Germline V CDR1 and CDR2: SGHAT, FQNNGV. V shed 4 bases and J shed 4 bases, with 8 bases lying between them. CDR3 length equals 12 residues. CDR3 nucleotide sequence: TGTGCCAGCAGCTACCGGAGGTACGAGCAGTACTTC. As protein: CASSYRRYEQYF.

This chain links TRBV2 with TRBJ2-1; the match to TRBD2 covers 12 bases. Germline lookup yields CDR1 SNHLY and CDR2 FYNNEI. This CDR3 region has 18 residues. The junction had 8 bases not matched to a gene; V was cut back by 5 bases and J by 0 bases. CDR3 bases: TGTGCCAGCAGTCTCGGACTAGCGGGGATAAGCTCCTACAATGAGCAGTTCTTC. Translation: CASSLGLAGISSYNEQFF.

There are a few counts of this clone. This chain connects TRBV5-4 to TRBJ2-1; 14 bases are shared with TRBD2. Germline assignment: CDR1 SGHNT and CDR2 YYREEE (reference sequence). The CDR3 is made up of 17 amino acids. V was pared by 4 bases and J by 3 bases, with 6 bases of the junction left unmatched. CDR3 in DNA: TGTGCCAGCAGCCGGACTAGCGGGAGGTCTATCTACAATGAGCAGTTCTTC. This codes for CASSRTSGRSIYNEQFF.

The rearrangement uses TRBV29-1 and TRBJ1-1, with 11 bases identical to TRBD1. CDR3 length: 16 amino acids. Germline V gene lookup returns CDR1 SQVTM and CDR2 ANQGSEA. Germline trimming cut 6 bases from V and 6 bases from J; bases unmatched to any gene: 15. DNA for the CDR3: TGCAGCGTCGGTGTTCGGGACAGGGGGAATAGGGCTGAAGCTTTCTTT. It codes for CSVGVRDRGNRAEAFF. The full variable domain, rest sourced from reference TRBV29-1 and TRBJ1-1, is SAVISQKPSRDICQRGTSLTIQCQVDSQVTMMFWYRQQPGQSLTLIATANQGSEATYESGFVIDKFPISRPNLTFSTLTVSNMSPEDSSIYLCSVGVRDRGNRAEAFFGQGTRLTVV.